This T cell receptor (beta chain) was identified during a study of cytomegalovirus exposure and HLA in healthy donors. CDR3 size: 16 residues. Trimming cost V 2 bases and J 5 bases, with 19 bases left between them. Germline CDR1 and CDR2: SGHRS and YFSETQ. This clone was observed a handful of times. PCR involved 60 Vbeta and 13 Jbeta primers. Profiling relied on immunoSEQ multiplex PCR, and the TCRdb table lists in-frame clones only, not all of them. Here the sample spans 150,000 to 200,000 clones, approximately 70% being singletons. The origin of this receptor is a man aged 35 to 55 in good health and CMV-seropositive. The sample was PBMCs. The chain employs TRBV5-1 and TRBJ2-5, with D perhaps matching TRBD2 (6 bases). For the CDR3, the DNA is TGCGCCAGCAGCTTATCCAAGACTGGGGGGAGGGAGACCCAGTACTTC. Translation: CASSLSKTGGRETQYF.